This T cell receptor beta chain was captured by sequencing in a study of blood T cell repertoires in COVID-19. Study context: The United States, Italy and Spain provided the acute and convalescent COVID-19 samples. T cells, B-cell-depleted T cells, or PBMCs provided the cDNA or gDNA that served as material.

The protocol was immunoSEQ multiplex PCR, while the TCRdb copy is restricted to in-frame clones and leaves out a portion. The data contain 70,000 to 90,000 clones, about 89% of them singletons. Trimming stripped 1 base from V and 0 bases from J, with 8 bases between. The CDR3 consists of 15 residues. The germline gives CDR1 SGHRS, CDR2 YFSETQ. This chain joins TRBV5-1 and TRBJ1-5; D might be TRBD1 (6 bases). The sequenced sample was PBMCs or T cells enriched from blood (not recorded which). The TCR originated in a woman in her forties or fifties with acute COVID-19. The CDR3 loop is CASSLRGGSNQPQHF. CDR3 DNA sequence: TGCGCCAGCAGCTTGCGAGGGGGTAGCAATCAGCCCCAGCATTTT.